This T cell receptor (beta chain) was captured in a study of T cell changes during pregnancy in multiple sclerosis. Per the germline V gene, CDR1 is SEHNR and CDR2 is FQNEAQ (reference sequence). Trimming removed 1 base at V and 7 bases at J, with 11 bases between. There are 13 residues in the CDR3. This clone has a single count. Measured with immunoSEQ multiplex PCR; TCRdb has only the in-frame clones, and not every one. The data hold some 94,000 clones, with about 92% observed a single time. This receptor was taken from a female donor with multiple sclerosis, enrolled in a pregnancy study. The sequenced sample was peripheral blood, obtained in the first trimester of pregnancy. The chain is built from TRBV7-9 and TRBJ2-7; unclear D gene. CDR3 DNA: TGTGCCAGCAGCTTAGGTGATCGAGTAGAGCAGTACTTC. Translating gives CASSLGDRVEQYF. The whole variable domain, filled in from reference TRBV7-9 and TRBJ2-7, reads DTGVSQNPRHKITKRGQNVTFRCDPISEHNRLYWYRQTLGQGPEFLTYFQNEAQLEKSRLLSDRFSAERPKGSFSTLEIQRTEQGDSAMYLCASSLGDRVEQYFGPGTRLTVT.